These T cell receptor beta chains were read from a single sample in a study of cytomegalovirus exposure and HLA in healthy donors. Sequencing was performed with immunoSEQ multiplex PCR; in TCRdb, only in-frame clones are kept and a portion is missing. The sample includes about 130,000 clones, roughly two thirds of them seen just once. The sample comprised PBMCs. The receptor source for this set is a man younger than 40 in good health and CMV-seropositive. Both conserved end residues are part of each CDR3. The D gene is left open where the match is weak. Size values are once, few and many counts, or a class for expanded clones, and some rows have none.

clone size | J gene | D gene | V gene | CDR3 length | CDR3 DNA | CDR3 protein
- | TRBJ2-2 | - | TRBV14 | 13 | TGTGCCAGCAGCCTCCGACTCGTCGGGGAGCTGTTTTTT | CASSLRLVGELFF
- | TRBJ2-4 | TRBD2 | TRBV30 | 13 | TGTGCCTGGACCGGACTAGATCAAAACATTCAGTACTTC | CAWTGLDQNIQYF
- | TRBJ2-7 | - | TRBV18 | 13 | TGTGCCAGCTCACCACTCCAGGGACACGAGCAGTACTTC | CASSPLQGHEQYF
- | TRBJ2-1 | TRBD1 | TRBV7-9 | 16 | TGTGCCAGCAGCCACACAGGGGTTATTGCATACAATGAGCAGTTCTTC | CASSHTGVIAYNEQFF
- | TRBJ2-1 | TRBD2 | TRBV28 | 17 | TGTGCCAGCAGTTGGGGGAGGACTAGCGGGAGAGGGAATGAGCAGTTCTTC | CASSWGRTSGRGNEQFF
- | TRBJ2-1 | TRBD1 | TRBV20-1 | 11 | TGCAGTGCTAGAGATATCAGGGGGTTGTTCTTC | CSARDIRGLFF
- | TRBJ1-2 | TRBD1 | TRBV5-4 | 15 | TGTGCCAGCAGCTCGGGGGGGACAGCTAACTATGGCTACACCTTC | CASSSGGTANYGYTF
- | TRBJ2-5 | TRBD1 | TRBV28 | 16 | TGTGCCAGCAGCAAGACAGGGGGCGCATACCAAGGGACCCAGTACTTC | CASSKTGGAYQGTQYF
- | TRBJ2-7 | TRBD1 | TRBV5-8 | 16 | TGTGCCAGCAGCTTGCGGATAGGGACAGTTCGCTACGAGCAGTACTTC | CASSLRIGTVRYEQYF
once | TRBJ2-1 | TRBD1 | TRBV14 | 17 | TGTGCCAGCAGCCTCTCCGGTTGGACAGGGGGAATGGATGAGCAGTTCTTC | CASSLSGWTGGMDEQFF
- | TRBJ1-1 | TRBD1 | TRBV2 | 15 | TGTGCCAGCAGTTTACAGGGGATAATGAACACTGAAGCTTTCTTT | CASSLQGIMNTEAFF
- | TRBJ2-6 | - | TRBV19 | 16 | TGTGCCAGTAACCCTACCGACAGAACTGGGGCCAACGTCCTGACTTTC | CASNPTDRTGANVLTF
- | TRBJ1-4 | - | TRBV5-1 | 15 | TGCGCCAGCAGCAGAGATCCCGCAACTAATGAAAAACTGTTTTTT | CASSRDPATNEKLFF
- | TRBJ1-5 | - | TRBV18 | 14 | TGTGCCAGCTCACCAGGGGGGAGATATCAGCCCCAGCATTTT | CASSPGGRYQPQHF
once | TRBJ2-7 | TRBD2 | TRBV11-3 | 16 | TGTGCCGGGGGGGACGACCGGACTAGAGGGGACTACGAGCAGTACTTC | CAGGDDRTRGDYEQYF
- | TRBJ2-1 | TRBD2 | TRBV18 | 12 | TGTGCCAGCTCACCTATGACTAGCGAGCAGTTCTTC | CASSPMTSEQFF
- | TRBJ2-1 | TRBD1 | TRBV5-1 | 17 | TGCGCCAGCAGCTTGGGCCCCCGGGACAGGGTTGGCAATGAGCAGTTCTTC | CASSLGPRDRVGNEQFF
few | TRBJ2-1 | - | TRBV19 | 15 | TGTGCCAGCACATCTGAGAGGGTGACCTACAATGAGCAGTTCTTC | CASTSERVTYNEQFF
- | TRBJ1-1 | TRBD1 | TRBV19 | 15 | TGTGCCAGTAGTATATTAGGGGGCGCGAGAACTGAAGCTTTCTTT | CASSILGGARTEAFF
once | TRBJ2-7 | TRBD2 | TRBV28 | 19 | TGTGCCAGCAGTTCTCCTCACCCTGGACTAGCGGCAAGCTCCTACGAGCAGTACTTC | CASSSPHPGLAASSYEQYF
- | TRBJ2-7 | - | TRBV15 | 13 | TGTGCCACCAGCACGGGGGTGAGGGAGGAGCAGTACTTC | CATSTGVREEQYF
- | TRBJ2-5 | TRBD1 | TRBV5-4 | 13 | TGTGCCAGCAGCCGGGACAGCGTAGAGACCCAGTACTTC | CASSRDSVETQYF
- | TRBJ1-3 | - | TRBV6-5 | 15 | TGTGCCAGCAGTTACTCGACGGGGGCTGGAAACACCATATATTTT | CASSYSTGAGNTIYF
- | TRBJ2-1 | TRBD2 | TRBV14 | 19 | TGTGCCAGCAGCCAAGATCGCGCTAGCGGGAGGACGACCTACAATGAGCAGTTCTTC | CASSQDRASGRTTYNEQFF
- | TRBJ2-5 | TRBD1 | TRBV29-1 | 12 | TGCAGCGTTGGGGGACAGGGTCAGGGCCAGTACTTC | CSVGGQGQGQYF
- | TRBJ2-7 | - | TRBV27 | 16 | TGTGCCAGCAGTTTAAGCCCACTAGGCCCCCTTTACGAGCAGTACTTC | CASSLSPLGPLYEQYF
- | TRBJ2-5 | - | TRBV25-1 | 14 | TGTGCCAGCAGTGAAGGGCACATTGGAGAGACCCAGTACTTC | CASSEGHIGETQYF
- | TRBJ1-2 | - | TRBV4-2 | 15 | TGTGCCAGCAGCATACCAGGGGAGAGGTACTATGGCTACACCTTC | CASSIPGERYYGYTF
- | TRBJ2-1 | TRBD2 | TRBV5-4 | 14 | TGTGCCAGCGGAACGAAGCGGGAGGGCCGGAAGCAGTTCTTC | CASGTKREGRKQFF
few | TRBJ1-1 | - | TRBV9 | 14 | TGTGCCAGCAGCGTAGGTTGGACTACACGGGAAGCTTTCTTT | CASSVGWTTREAFF
- | TRBJ2-2 | - | TRBV5-6 | 16 | TGTGCCAGCAGCTTCCTCTCCAAGGAGGTCACCGGGGAGCTGTTTTTT | CASSFLSKEVTGELFF
- | TRBJ1-2 | - | TRBV10-3 | 13 | TGTGCCATCAGCAGGAACCCAAACTATGGCTACACCTTC | CAISRNPNYGYTF
- | TRBJ2-7 | TRBD2 | TRBV7-9 | 14 | TGTGCCAGCAGAGATAGCGGGAGGGCCAGGGAGCAGTACTTC | CASRDSGRAREQYF
few | TRBJ2-2 | - | TRBV7-3 | 18 | TGTGCCAGCAGCCCCACTCCCCGGCAGGGCCCGTGGACCGGGGAGCTGTTTTTT | CASSPTPRQGPWTGELFF
- | TRBJ2-1 | - | TRBV5-1 | 13 | TGCGCCAGCAGCTCGGGACACTACAATGAGCAGTTCTTC | CASSSGHYNEQFF
- | TRBJ2-2 | - | TRBV12-5 | 17 | TGTGCTAGTGGTTCTACTCACCAGCGAGCGAACACCGGGGAGCTGTTTTTT | CASGSTHQRANTGELFF
- | TRBJ1-2 | - | TRBV2 | 13 | TGTGCCAGCAGTGAACGGGGGAGGTATGGCTACACCTTC | CASSERGRYGYTF
- | TRBJ1-2 | TRBD1 | TRBV2 | 16 | TGTGCCAGCAGTGAAACTACGACAGGGAGTAGGGATGGCTACACCTTC | CASSETTTGSRDGYTF
- | TRBJ2-2 | TRBD2 | TRBV7-9 | 16 | TGTGCCAGCAGCAGACTAGCCTTATCGAACACCGGGGAGCTGTTTTTT | CASSRLALSNTGELFF
- | TRBJ2-7 | - | TRBV5-1 | 15 | TGCGCCAGCAGCTTTGGGGCGACAGGAGACTACGAGCAGTACTTC | CASSFGATGDYEQYF
- | TRBJ1-2 | - | TRBV6-5 | 13 | TGTGCCAGCAGTTACTCGCAGGGGCGCGGCTACACCTTC | CASSYSQGRGYTF
- | TRBJ2-3 | TRBD2 | TRBV11-2 | 14 | TGTGCCAGCAGCTTTGCGGGGGGCGCAGATACGCAGTATTTT | CASSFAGGADTQYF
- | TRBJ1-2 | - | TRBV18 | 13 | TGTGCCAGCTCACCATGGGGGGACGATGGCTACACCTTC | CASSPWGDDGYTF
- | TRBJ1-1 | - | TRBV7-2 | 13 | TGTGCCAGCAGTCTCTTGGAGGCCTCTGAAGCTTTCTTT | CASSLLEASEAFF
- | TRBJ1-5 | TRBD1 | TRBV18 | 13 | TGTGCCAGCTCACCCCAGGGGGATCAGCCCCAGCATTTT | CASSPQGDQPQHF
- | TRBJ2-1 | - | TRBV5-1 | 13 | TGCGCCAGCGCTACAGGGTACAGGGATGAGCAGTTCTTC | CASATGYRDEQFF
- | TRBJ2-5 | TRBD2 | TRBV4-1 | 17 | TGCGCCAGCAGCCTCCGACTAGCGGGAGACGGTACGTGGGAGCAGTACTTC | CASSLRLAGDGTWEQYF
- | TRBJ2-5 | TRBD2 | TRBV10-3 | 15 | TGTGCCATCAGTGAGTCGGGGGGGTCCCAAGAGACCCAGTACTTC | CAISESGGSQETQYF
few | TRBJ2-3 | - | TRBV6-4 | 16 | TGTGCCAGCAGTGACCTTGGTGGGACTAGCACAGATACGCAGTATTTT | CASSDLGGTSTDTQYF
- | TRBJ2-3 | TRBD1 | TRBV7-9 | 15 | TGTGCCAGCAGCTTGGACAGGGAAGGCACAGATACGCAGTATTTT | CASSLDREGTDTQYF